The 21 T cell receptor beta chains listed next were all sequenced from one sample in a study of cytomegalovirus exposure and HLA in healthy donors. Primers: 60 Vbeta forward and 13 Jbeta reverse. Only in-frame clones appear in the TCRdb table, and some are missing; sequencing was by immunoSEQ multiplex PCR. Found here are 100,000 or so clones, around four fifths of them singletons; the top ten hold over 9.5%. Sequencing was carried out using PBMCs. All receptors derive from a man aged 30-40 years in good health and CMV-seropositive.

The V gene is TRBV18, the J gene TRBJ1-1; no clear D gene. V lost 0 bases and J 3 bases, leaving 8 bases between the germline ends. The V gene's germline CDR1 is KGHSH and CDR2 LQKENI. The CDR3 consists of 14 residues. DNA for the CDR3: TGTGCCAGCTCACCACCGCACCGCGACACTGAAGCTTTCTTT. Translation gives CASSPPHRDTEAFF.

This clone has a count of ten or more. The chain carries TRBV6-6 and TRBJ1-2, with 7 bases that match TRBD1. Germline CDR1 and CDR2: MNHNY and SVGAGI (reference sequence). The CDR3 totals 15 residues. Trimming cost V 7 bases and J 5 bases; bases outside gene matches: 13. The CDR3 nucleotides are TGTGCCAGCACCTCAAACGACGGGACAGCTTATGGCTACACCTTC. Protein sequence: CASTSNDGTAYGYTF.

This clone has a handful of counts. The V and J genes are TRBV7-3 and TRBJ2-1, with D tentatively TRBD1 (7 bases). The CDR3 is 14 residues long. Germline CDR1 is SGHTA and CDR2 is FQGTGA. The V end lost 3 bases, the J end lost 6 bases, and 12 bases lay between the germline ends. CDR3 DNA: TGTGCCAGCAGCTTGGGCCAGGGGGGCAATGAGCAGTTCTTC. Encoded protein: CASSLGQGGNEQFF.

A remark on this clone: The same CDR3 arises from other DNA sequences in this sample as well. V is TRBV7-9 and J is TRBJ2-3; 7 bases fit TRBD2. CDR1 SEHNR and CDR2 FQNEAQ come from the germline V gene (reference sequence). The CDR3 totals 15 residues. V trimming: 5 bases; J trimming: 6 bases; junction bases outside the gene matches: 11. The CDR3 nucleotides read TGTGCCAGCAGCCAGGCGGGGGTTCCTCAGGATACGCAGTATTTT. Amino acid sequence: CASSQAGVPQDTQYF.

The chain uses TRBV30 and TRBJ2-5; 9 nucleotides match TRBD1. Germline values: CDR1 GTSNPN, CDR2 SVGIG (reference sequence). V was clipped by 2 bases and J by 3 bases; unmatched bases: 7. CDR3 length: 15 residues. CDR3 sequence reads: CAWSLGQGRKETQYF. The CDR3 nucleotides read TGTGCCTGGAGTTTGGGACAGGGACGAAAAGAGACCCAGTACTTC. Supplemented by reference TRBV30 and TRBJ2-5, the full variable domain reads SQTIHQWPATLVQPVGSPLSLECTVEGTSNPNLYWYRQAAGRGLQLLFYSVGIGQISSEVPQNLSASRPQDRQFILSSKKLLLSDSGFYLCAWSLGQGRKETQYFGPGTRLLVL.

The chain is built from TRBV21-1 and TRBJ1-1. TRBV21-1 has pseudogene status. This CDR3 region has 16 residues. The CDR3 region is CASSKATRELNTEAFF. Here the CDR3 DNA reads TGTGCCAGCAGCAAAGCTACACGGGAACTGAACACTGAAGCTTTCTTT.

V and J are TRBV28 and TRBJ1-5; D may be TRBD1 (5 bases). This CDR3 is built from 22 residues. The germline gives CDR1 MDHEN, CDR2 SYDVKM. V lost 2 bases and J 5 bases, leaving 34 bases between the germline ends. This CDR3 is CASSLGFALSPILMGLDQPQHF. CDR3 DNA sequence: TGTGCCAGCAGTTTAGGTTTCGCCTTAAGTCCAATCCTGATGGGACTCGATCAGCCCCAGCATTTT.

The chain has TRBV15 and TRBJ2-7; the match to TRBD1 covers 12 bases. This CDR3 contains 15 residues. Germline trimming cut 3 bases from V and 7 bases from J; bases unmatched to any gene: 7. Germline values: CDR1 LNHNV, CDR2 YYDKDF (reference sequence). Here the CDR3 reads CATSSGTGGVREQYF. CDR3 DNA: TGTGCCACCAGCAGTGGGACAGGGGGCGTGAGGGAGCAGTACTTC.

V is TRBV6-5 and J is TRBJ2-4; D is unclear. V lost 7 bases, J lost 0 bases, and 13 bases lay in between. Looked up from germline, CDR1 is MNHEY and CDR2 is SVGAGI. This CDR3 has 15 residues. CDR3: CASTPGGLAKNIQYF. The CDR3 coding sequence is TGTGCCAGCACCCCCGGTGGGCTAGCCAAAAACATTCAGTACTTC.

The rearrangement uses TRBV5-4 and TRBJ1-1, with TRBD1 identical over 10 bases. With 4 bases clipped from V and 5 bases from J, the junction kept 8 bases outside the gene matches. Germline CDR1 reads SGHNT; CDR2 reads YYREEE (reference sequence). The CDR3 spans 15 residues. The CDR3, as DNA: TGTGCCAGCAGCATCCGGACAGGGGGGTGGACTGAAGCTTTCTTT. Translating it yields CASSIRTGGWTEAFF.

Concerning this clone itself: At one boundary the junction diverges from the germline segment, which might be a read error. This chain connects TRBV4-2 to TRBJ1-1, with D perhaps matching TRBD1 (5 bases). Germline V gene data show CDR1 as LGHNA and CDR2 as YNFKEQ. CDR3 length: 15 amino acids. Here the CDR3 reads CASSQGQGVNTEVFF. The CDR3 DNA sequence: TGTGCCAGCAGCCAGGGGCAGGGCGTTAACACTGAAGTTTTCTTT.

The rearrangement links TRBV7-2 to TRBJ2-5, with TRBD1 matching 8 bases. Losses at the gene ends were 1 base for V and 6 bases for J; bases not matched to a gene: 4. The CDR3 loop spans 14 amino acids. CDR1 and CDR2 from the germline V gene are SGHTA and FQGNSA. The CDR3 reads CASSLGGQAKTQYF. CDR3 coding DNA: TGTGCCAGCAGCTTAGGGGGACAGGCAAAGACCCAGTACTTC. The variable domain in full, completed from reference TRBV7-2 and TRBJ2-5, reads GAGVSQSPSNKVTEKGKDVELRCDPISGHTALYWYRQSLGQGLEFLIYFQGNSAPDKSGLPSDRFSAERTGGSVSTLTIQRTQQEDSAVYLCASSLGGQAKTQYFGPGTRLLVL.

The V call is TRBV6-1, the J call TRBJ2-2; 7 bases are a match to TRBD2. Germline V gene lookup returns CDR1 MNHNS and CDR2 SASEGT. The length of the CDR3 is 17 residues. J was trimmed by 3 bases and V by 0 bases; bases with no gene match: 7. The CDR3 DNA reads as TGTGCCAGCAGTGAAGCGGTGGGCGGGGGTTACACCGGGGAGCTGTTTTTT. It is translated as CASSEAVGGGYTGELFF.

This chain joins TRBV4-2 and TRBJ2-3; 7 positions agree with TRBD2. The germline V gene has CDR1 LGHNA and CDR2 YNFKEQ. This CDR3 spans 16 amino acids. Unmatched junction bases numbered 11, after V lost 4 bases and J lost 4 bases. The CDR3 nucleotides read TGTGCCAGCAGCCCATCCGCTAGCGGTGGGGCAGATACGCAGTATTTT. It yields the protein CASSPSASGGADTQYF.

The rearrangement links TRBV7-9 to TRBJ2-1; TRBD2 matches 11 bases. The ends lost 0 bases at V and 8 bases at J; junction bases unmatched: 6. Germline lookup yields CDR1 SEHNR and CDR2 FQNEAQ (reference sequence). The CDR3 runs 16 residues. The CDR3 DNA reads as TGTGCCAGCAGCTTAGCCACTAGCGGGGGTGACGATGAGCAGTTCTTC. This gives the protein CASSLATSGGDDEQFF.

This clone was seen more than once but under ten times. The V call is TRBV27, the J call TRBJ2-1; 8 bases map to TRBD1. The CDR3 spans 14 residues. The trim removed 6 bases at V and 8 bases at J, leaving 9 bases unmatched. The germline V gene has CDR1 MNHEY and CDR2 SMNVEV (reference sequence). The CDR3 DNA reads as TGTGCCAGCAGCCCCGGGACAGGTCGGGATGAGCAGTTCTTC. Its translation: CASSPGTGRDEQFF.

The chain links TRBV28 to TRBJ1-6; D possibly corresponds to TRBD1 (5 bases). This CDR3 is built from 16 residues. The germline V gene encodes CDR1 MDHEN and CDR2 SYDVKM. V shed 6 bases and J shed 5 bases, with 17 bases lying between them. The CDR3 reads CASSPWARENNSPLHF. The CDR3, as DNA: TGTGCCAGCAGCCCCTGGGCCAGGGAAAATAATTCACCCCTCCACTTT.

This clone was picked up a small number of times. The CDR3 region has the DNA TGCGCCAGCAGCTTGGGGTCGACAATGACCTATGGCTACACCTTC. It yields the protein CASSLGSTMTYGYTF. V and J are TRBV5-1 and TRBJ1-2; D remains ambiguous. This CDR3 is built from 15 residues. The V end was cut by 0 bases, the J end by 4 bases, with 13 bases between. Germline CDR1 reads SGHRS; CDR2 reads YFSETQ.

This chain links TRBV12-5 with TRBJ2-7; weak D call: TRBD1 (6 bases). V was trimmed by 6 bases and J by 2 bases, leaving 11 bases between them. This CDR3 is built from 13 residues. CDR1 LGHNT and CDR2 FRNRAP come from the germline V gene. CDR3 residues: CASGQGHTYEQYF. The CDR3 DNA reads as TGTGCTAGTGGCCAGGGACATACCTACGAGCAGTACTTC.

V usage is TRBV15 and J usage is TRBJ2-3, with a tentative D call TRBD2 (5 bases). Per germline, CDR1 LNHNV and CDR2 YYDKDF (reference sequence). The length of the CDR3 is 18 residues. Trimming removed 1 base at V and 7 bases at J, with 24 bases between. In DNA, the CDR3 is TGTGCCACCAGCAGAGGTGCTGAAACTAGGTCGGGAATGAATACGCAGTATTTT. Amino acids: CATSRGAETRSGMNTQYF.

J is TRBJ2-1 and V is TRBV5-1, with 9 bases aligning to TRBD1. Germline CDR1 and CDR2: SGHRS and YFSETQ. V gave up 3 bases and J gave up 9 bases; unmatched junction bases: 7. The CDR3 has 14 amino acids. This chain's CDR3 is CASSYGQGYPEQFF. The DNA for the CDR3 is TGCGCCAGCAGCTATGGACAGGGGTATCCTGAGCAGTTCTTC.